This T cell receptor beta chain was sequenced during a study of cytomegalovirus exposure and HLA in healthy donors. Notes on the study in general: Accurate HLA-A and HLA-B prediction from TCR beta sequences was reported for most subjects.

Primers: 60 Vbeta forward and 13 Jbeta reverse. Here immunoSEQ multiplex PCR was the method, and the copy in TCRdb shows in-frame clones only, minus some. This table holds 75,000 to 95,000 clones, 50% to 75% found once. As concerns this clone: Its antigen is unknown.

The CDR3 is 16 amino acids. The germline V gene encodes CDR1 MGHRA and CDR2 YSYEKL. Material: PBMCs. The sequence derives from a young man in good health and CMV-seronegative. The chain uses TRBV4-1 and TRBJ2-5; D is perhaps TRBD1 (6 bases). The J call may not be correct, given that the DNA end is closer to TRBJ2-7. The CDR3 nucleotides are TGCGCCAGCAGCCAAGATTATGGGACACTATACTACGAGCAGTACTTC. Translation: CASSQDYGTLYYEQYF.